This TCR beta chain was sequenced during a study of shared clonotypes between healthy human individuals. Every subset's genomic DNA went evenly onto several immunoSEQ plates. Measured with immunoSEQ multiplex PCR; TCRdb has only the in-frame clones, and not every one. Of around 980,000 clones listed, around three quarters were seen once; the top ten hold around 0.61%. General study findings and limits: Among non-shared clonotypes, generation probabilities were lower than among those shared by all four donors.

A note on this clone: The antigen is undetermined.

The receptor was isolated from a man between 18 and 29 years old in good health. Some clones in this sample may be carry-over from other donors' samples. The sample comprised memory CD4+ T cells from PBMCs. Subset indicated: CD45RA-negative fraction.

CDR3 nucleotide sequence: TGTGCCAGCTCACCAAACGTCTACGAGCAGTACTTC. It specifies CASSPNVYEQYF. The chain is built from TRBV18 and TRBJ2-7; the D is unclear. CDR3 length: 12 amino acids. From germline, CDR1 is KGHSH and CDR2 LQKENI. Trimming took off 2 bases at V and 3 bases at J, with 5 bases between the two ends.